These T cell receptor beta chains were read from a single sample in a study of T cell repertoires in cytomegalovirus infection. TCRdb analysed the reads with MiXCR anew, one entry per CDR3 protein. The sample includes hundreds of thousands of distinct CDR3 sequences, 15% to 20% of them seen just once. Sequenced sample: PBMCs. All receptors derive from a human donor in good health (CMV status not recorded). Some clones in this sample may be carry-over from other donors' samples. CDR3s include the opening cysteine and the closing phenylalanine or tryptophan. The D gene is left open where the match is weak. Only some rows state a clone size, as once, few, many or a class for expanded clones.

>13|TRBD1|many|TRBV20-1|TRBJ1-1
TGCAGTGCTAGTGGGACAGTGAACACTGAAGCTTTCTTT
CSASGTVNTEAFF
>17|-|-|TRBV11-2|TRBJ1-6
TGTGCCAGCAGCCCGACCCTATGGGGCTTATCTAATTTACCCCTCCACTTT
CASSPTLWGLSNLPLHF
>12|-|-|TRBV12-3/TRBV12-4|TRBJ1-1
TGTGCCAGCAGTCCAGGGCACACTGAAGCTTTCTTT
CASSPGHTEAFF
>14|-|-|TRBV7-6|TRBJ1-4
TGTGCTAGCAGCTTAGGGTGTTTGTGTGAGAAACTGTTTTTT
CASSLGCLCEKLFF
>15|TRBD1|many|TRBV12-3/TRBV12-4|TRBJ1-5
TGTGCCAGCAGACGAACAGGGGATAGCAATCAGCCCCAGCATTTT
CASRRTGDSNQPQHF
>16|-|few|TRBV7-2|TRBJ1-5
TGTGCCAGCAGCTTAGCGGACAGTACATTCAATCAGCCCCAGCATTTT
CASSLADSTFNQPQHF
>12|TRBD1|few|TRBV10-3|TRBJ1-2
TGTGCCATCGGGACAGGGGAGAAAGGCTACACCTTC
CAIGTGEKGYTF
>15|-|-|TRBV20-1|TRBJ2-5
TGCAGTGCTAGCCCGCCTTCTGGGGGCGTCGAGACCCAGTACTTC
CSASPPSGGVETQYF
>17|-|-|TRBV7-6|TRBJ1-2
TGTGCCAGCAGATCTAGAATAGGACGGGAAGGAGACTATGGCTACACCTTC
CASRSRIGREGDYGYTF
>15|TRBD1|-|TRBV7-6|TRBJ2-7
TGTGCCAGCAGCTTAGGGACAGGCGGAACGGGGGAGCAGTACTTC
CASSLGTGGTGEQYF
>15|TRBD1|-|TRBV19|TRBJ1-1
TGTGCCAGTAGTATAGGACAGGGGGCCGTAACTGAAGCTTTCTTT
CASSIGQGAVTEAFF
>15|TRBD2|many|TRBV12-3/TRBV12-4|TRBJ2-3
TGTGCCAGCAGCTCTAGCGGGGGAATGGTAGATACGCAGTATTTT
CASSSSGGMVDTQYF
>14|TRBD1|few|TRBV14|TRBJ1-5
TGTGCCAGCAGCCCAGGACAGGGGGATCAGCCCCAGCATTTT
CASSPGQGDQPQHF
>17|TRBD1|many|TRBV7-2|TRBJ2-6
TGTGCCAGCAGCTTCGGGACAGGGGACCCTGGGGCCAACGTCCTGACTTTC
CASSFGTGDPGANVLTF
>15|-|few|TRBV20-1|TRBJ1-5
TGCAGTGCTAGAAGGGGTGGTGGGGGCAATCAGCCCCAGCATTTT
CSARRGGGGNQPQHF
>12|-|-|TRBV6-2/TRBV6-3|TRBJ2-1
TGTGCCAGCACCGACCGGATGGGGGAGCAGTTCTTC
CASTDRMGEQFF
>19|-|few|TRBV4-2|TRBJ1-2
TGTGCCAGCAGCCAAGGAGCCGGCCGCGCAACAGGGCTTAACTATGGCTACACCTTC
CASSQGAGRATGLNYGYTF
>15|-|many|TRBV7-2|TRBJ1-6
TGTGCCAGCAGCTTGGGCAGGGCAAGGAGTTCACCCCTCCACTTT
CASSLGRARSSPLHF
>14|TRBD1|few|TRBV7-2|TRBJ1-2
TGTGCCAGCAGCTTACAAAGGACAGGGGCTGGCTACACCTTC
CASSLQRTGAGYTF
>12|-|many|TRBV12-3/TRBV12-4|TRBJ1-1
TGTGCCAGCAGCTTAGGACAGAATGAAGCTTTCTTT
CASSLGQNEAFF
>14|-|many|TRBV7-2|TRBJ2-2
TGTGCCAGCAGCTTAGTTGCGAACACCGGGGAGCTGTTTTTT
CASSLVANTGELFF
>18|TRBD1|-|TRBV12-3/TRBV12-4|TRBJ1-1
TGTGCCAGCAGTTTATGGCTGGGACAGGGGGATTTTCGCACTGAAGCTTTCTTT
CASSLWLGQGDFRTEAFF
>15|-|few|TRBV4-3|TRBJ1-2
TGCGCCAGCAGCCAAGATGAGGGGCCGAACTATGGCTACACCTTC
CASSQDEGPNYGYTF
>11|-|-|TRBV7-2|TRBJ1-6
TGTGCCAGCAGCTCTGGAGTTCCCCTCCACTTT
CASSSGVPLHF
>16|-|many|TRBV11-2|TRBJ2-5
TGTGCCAGCAGCTTAGGAGGTGTTGGGGGGCCGGAGACCCAGTACTTC
CASSLGGVGGPETQYF
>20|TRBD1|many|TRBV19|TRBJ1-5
TGTGCCAGTAGCCCCGAGTGGGACAGGGGGCCTGAAAGTCTTCTTCAGCCCCAGCATTTT
CASSPEWDRGPESLLQPQHF
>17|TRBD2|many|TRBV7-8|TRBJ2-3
TGTGCCAGCAGTTCTCGTGGCCTAGCGGGGGCCACAGATACGCAGTATTTT
CASSSRGLAGATDTQYF
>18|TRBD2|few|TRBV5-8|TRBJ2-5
TGTGCCAGCAGCTTGCAACTAGCGGGGATAAATTACCAAGAGACCCAGTACTTC
CASSLQLAGINYQETQYF
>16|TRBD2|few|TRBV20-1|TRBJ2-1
TGCAGTGCCCCGGCCCTCCGGGGGGTCTCCTACAATGAGCAGTTCTTC
CSAPALRGVSYNEQFF
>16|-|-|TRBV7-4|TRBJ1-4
TGTGCCAGCAGCTTTAGAAAGGGGGGGATTAATGAAAAACTGTTTTTT
CASSFRKGGINEKLFF
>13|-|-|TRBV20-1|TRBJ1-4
TGCAGTGCTAGACGGACCGCTAATGAAAAACTGTTTTTT
CSARRTANEKLFF
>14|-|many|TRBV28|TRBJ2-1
TGTGCCAGCAGTTTATCGTCGGCCTACAATGAGCAGTTCTTC
CASSLSSAYNEQFF
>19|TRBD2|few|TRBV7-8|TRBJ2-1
TGTGCCAGCAGCTTAGCGCGTGGGGCTAGCGGGGGGGCGTGGAATGAGCAGTTCTTC
CASSLARGASGGAWNEQFF
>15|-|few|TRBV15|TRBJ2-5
TGTGCCACCAGCAGAGATCGGGGGGCCCAAGAGACCCAGTACTTC
CATSRDRGAQETQYF
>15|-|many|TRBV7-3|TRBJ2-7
TGTGCCAGCAGCTTAGACGGGAGCCAATCGCGGGAGCAGTACTTC
CASSLDGSQSREQYF
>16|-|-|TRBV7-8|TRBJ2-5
TGTGCCAGCAGCCCCCTCCGGGACCCCGGCCAAGAGACCCAGTACTTC
CASSPLRDPGQETQYF
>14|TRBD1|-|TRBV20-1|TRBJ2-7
TGCAGTGCCGCGTCTGGGACAGATACCTACGAGCAGTACTTC
CSAASGTDTYEQYF
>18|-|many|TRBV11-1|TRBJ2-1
TGTGCCAGCAGCAAGGGGTCCGGGACACTGAAGTGGTACAATGAGCAGTTCTTC
CASSKGSGTLKWYNEQFF
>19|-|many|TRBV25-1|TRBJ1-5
TGTGCCAGCAGATATGTCGCCAGCCCAACGGCAGAAACCAATCAGCCCCAGCATTTT
CASRYVASPTAETNQPQHF
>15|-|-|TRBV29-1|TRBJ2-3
TGCAGCGTTGATGCTCAGTCCGCTCCCGCAGATACGCAGTATTTT
CSVDAQSAPADTQYF